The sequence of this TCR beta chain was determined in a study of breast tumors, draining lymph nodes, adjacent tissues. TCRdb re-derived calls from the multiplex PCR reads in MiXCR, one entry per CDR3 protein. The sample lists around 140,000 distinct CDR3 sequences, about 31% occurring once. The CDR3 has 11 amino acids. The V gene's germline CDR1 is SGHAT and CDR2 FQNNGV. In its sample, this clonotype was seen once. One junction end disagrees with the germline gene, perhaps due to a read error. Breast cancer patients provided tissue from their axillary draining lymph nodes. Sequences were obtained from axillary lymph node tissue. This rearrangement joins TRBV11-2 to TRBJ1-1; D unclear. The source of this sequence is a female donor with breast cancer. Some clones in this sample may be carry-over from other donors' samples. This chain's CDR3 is CASSSGAHALF. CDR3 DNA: TGTGCCAGCAGCTCGGGAGCCCACGCTCTCTTT. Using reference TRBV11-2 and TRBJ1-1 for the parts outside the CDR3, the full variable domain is EAGVAQSPRYKIIEKRQSVAFWCNPISGHATLYWYQQILGQGPKLLIQFQNNGVVDDSQLPKDRFSAERLKGVDSTLKIQPAKLEDSAVYLCASSSGAHALFGQGTRLTVV.